This is a list of T cell receptor beta chains from one sample in a study of Ad26.COV2.S vaccination and SARS-CoV-2 variants. TCRdb keeps only in-frame clones here, not all; method: immunoSEQ multiplex PCR. The top ten clones hold approximately 1.7% of a sample with 400,000 to 450,000 clones, around 92% of them seen once. Material: peripheral blood, obtained in a trial of Ad26.COV2.S vaccine versus placebo. The receptor set was obtained from a person between 18 and 65 years old who received the Ad26.COV2.S COVID-19 vaccine or a placebo. Both conserved end residues are part of each CDR3. D genes are given only for firm matches. Some rows mark clone size as missing; the rest say once, few, many or name a class of expanded clone.

clone size	J gene	D gene	V gene	CDR3 DNA	CDR3 protein
.	TRBJ1-6	TRBD1	TRBV4-1	TGCGCCAGCAGCCAAGACGGCAGGGGGTCGGGAAATTCACCCCTCCACTTT	CASSQDGRGSGNSPLHF
.	TRBJ1-5	.	TRBV4-3	TGCGCCAGCAGCCAAGAAATTTTTCAGCCCCAGCATTTT	CASSQEIFQPQHF
.	TRBJ2-5	.	TRBV7-9	TGTGCCAGCAGCTTAGTCCAGGGTACTCAAGAGACCCAGTACTTC	CASSLVQGTQETQYF
few	TRBJ2-1	TRBD1	TRBV5-1	TGCGCCAGCAGCTTGGCAAGAGACAGGGGGCGAGGAATTGTCTTC	CASSLARDRGRGIVF
.	TRBJ2-7	.	TRBV27	TGTGCCAGCAGTTTATTTTCGGGCCCGATCTACGAGCAGTACTTC	CASSLFSGPIYEQYF
.	TRBJ1-2	.	TRBV7-8	TGTGCCAGCAGCCAGGACAGCAACTATGGCTACACCTTC	CASSQDSNYGYTF
.	TRBJ2-3	TRBD2	TRBV5-4	TGTGCCAGCAGCCAAGGCGGGAGTAGCGGGGGGACAGATACGCAGTATTTT	CASSQGGSSGGTDTQYF
.	TRBJ1-1	.	TRBV5-1	TGCGCCAGCAGCTTGAAGGGGTCTGGCACTGAAGCTTTCTTT	CASSLKGSGTEAFF
.	TRBJ1-4	.	TRBV28	TGTGCCAGCAGCTTAAACAGCGGAACTAATGAAAAACTGTTTTTT	CASSLNSGTNEKLFF
.	TRBJ1-2	.	TRBV30	TGTGCCTGGAGGGCCCAGGGCAGGGCTATTCGGGATGGCTACACCTTC	CAWRAQGRAIRDGYTF
.	TRBJ2-3	.	TRBV7-9	TGTGCCAGCAGCTGGACGGGAACGGCAGATACGCAGTATTTT	CASSWTGTADTQYF
once	TRBJ1-6	.	TRBV28	TGTGCCAGCAGTTTATCGGGTTTCTCCTATAATTCACCCCTCCACTTT	CASSLSGFSYNSPLHF
.	TRBJ1-1	.	TRBV5-1	TGCGCCAGCAGCTTGGGCACTGAAGCTTTCTTT	CASSLGTEAFF
.	TRBJ1-6	.	TRBV5-8	TGTGCCAGCAGACAGCGCCTAAATAATTCACCCCTCCACTTT	CASRQRLNNSPLHF
.	TRBJ1-6	TRBD1	TRBV18	TGTGCCAGCTCGCCCGAACAGGGGTTCGGTTCACCCCTCCACTTT	CASSPEQGFGSPLHF
.	TRBJ2-7	TRBD2	TRBV5-8	TGTGCCAGCAGCTTGGGACTAGCGCGGGAGCAGTACTTC	CASSLGLAREQYF
.	TRBJ1-5	TRBD1	TRBV6-1	TGTGCCAGCAGTATCGGGACAGGGGTGCAGCCCCAGCATTTT	CASSIGTGVQPQHF
.	TRBJ1-4	TRBD1	TRBV6-5	TGTGCCAGCAGTTATCACCGACAGGGAAGGGGTGAAAAACTGTTTTTT	CASSYHRQGRGEKLFF
.	TRBJ1-2	.	TRBV19	TGTGCCAGTAGTATGACGACAAATTATGGCTACACCTTC	CASSMTTNYGYTF
.	TRBJ1-1	TRBD1	TRBV7-9	TGTGCCAGCACTTTCGTAGGGGGCTCGAACACTGAAGCTTTCTTT	CASTFVGGSNTEAFF
.	TRBJ2-4	TRBD1	TRBV18	TGTGCCAGCTCACACGGACAGGGATACATTCAGTACTTC	CASSHGQGYIQYF
.	TRBJ1-2	.	TRBV11-2	TGTGCCAGCAGCTTCGAGAACTATGGCTACACCTTC	CASSFENYGYTF
few	TRBJ1-6	.	TRBV19	TGTGCCAGTAGTTGGGAGGGTTATTCACCCCTCCACTTT	CASSWEGYSPLHF
.	TRBJ1-5	.	TRBV19	TGTGCCAGTAGTAACCCGACAGGTATTAGCAATCAGCCCCAGCATTTT	CASSNPTGISNQPQHF
.	TRBJ1-2	TRBD1	TRBV5-4	TGTGCCAGCAGCCAAGGACAGGGAGGCTATGGCTACACCTTC	CASSQGQGGYGYTF
few	TRBJ1-5	.	TRBV19	TGTGCCAGTAGTCCCGGTTCAGGGGTAGGCTATAGCAATCAGCCCCAGCATTTT	CASSPGSGVGYSNQPQHF
.	TRBJ1-2	.	TRBV5-6	TGTGCCAGCAGCTTGGAGGCAGGGGCTCATTTTGTTGTAGGCTACACCTTC	CASSLEAGAHFVVGYTF
.	TRBJ2-1	.	TRBV3-1/TRBV3-2	TGTGCCAGCAGCCAACTATCATGGGGGACATCGTCCTACAATGAGCAGTTCTTC	CASSQLSWGTSSYNEQFF
.	TRBJ2-5	TRBD1	TRBV5-1	TGCGCCAGCACCCTCGGAGGGACAGGAGAGGAGACCCAGTACTTC	CASTLGGTGEETQYF
.	TRBJ2-2	TRBD1	TRBV23-1	TGCGCCAGCACCCCGAATAACACTTACAGGGGGAGAAACACCGGGGAGCTGTTTTTT	CASTPNNTYRGRNTGELFF
.	TRBJ2-7	TRBD1	TRBV10-3	TGTGCCATCAGTGAGTCCTGGACAGGGACCTACGAGCAGTACTTC	CAISESWTGTYEQYF
.	TRBJ2-5	TRBD2	TRBV5-1	TGCGCCAGCAGCTTGGGGGCTAGCGGGGGGCCCCAAGAGACCCAGTACTTC	CASSLGASGGPQETQYF
.	TRBJ1-2	.	TRBV2	TGTGCCAGCAGGGCAGACGTGGGTGGCTACACCTTC	CASRADVGGYTF
few	TRBJ1-3	.	TRBV5-1	TGCGCCAGCAGCTTGGACAGCTCTGGAAACACCATATATTTT	CASSLDSSGNTIYF
once	TRBJ2-3	TRBD2	TRBV30	TGTGCCTGGAGTGCCCTAGCGGGGGGAGCAGATACGCAGTATTTT	CAWSALAGGADTQYF
.	TRBJ1-1	TRBD1	TRBV3-1/TRBV3-2	TGTGCCAGCAGCCAAGCAGGGGGCTCTGAAGCTTTCTTT	CASSQAGGSEAFF
once	TRBJ2-3	TRBD2	TRBV12-5	TGTGCTAGTGGCTTAGGGAGTAGCGGGGGGTCTTCACCCCACGATACGCAGTATTTT	CASGLGSSGGSSPHDTQYF
.	TRBJ2-1	TRBD1	TRBV11-3	TGTGCCAGCAGCGCGAGCCGGGACAGGGGGCACAATGAGCAGTTCTTC	CASSASRDRGHNEQFF
.	TRBJ2-3	.	TRBV7-2	TGTGCCAGCAAGGCAGAGATTATTAGCACAGATACGCAGTATTTT	CASKAEIISTDTQYF
.	TRBJ1-6	.	TRBV5-8	TGTGCCAGCCTGGGTAGGAGCTCCTATAATTCACCCCTCCACTTT	CASLGRSSYNSPLHF
once	TRBJ1-1	.	TRBV30	TGTGCCTGGAGACTCGACGTCTTCACTGAAGCTTTCTTT	CAWRLDVFTEAFF
.	TRBJ2-3	.	TRBV7-9	TGTGCCAGCAGCTTACAGGAAGGTGTAGATACGCAGTATTTT	CASSLQEGVDTQYF
.	TRBJ1-2	.	TRBV28	TGTGCCAGCAGTTTCCCCCCGGGTCAAGGGGATGGCTACACCTTC	CASSFPPGQGDGYTF
.	TRBJ2-3	TRBD2	TRBV12-5	TGTGCTAGTGGTTTAAAGAACCGGGGGGGAGATACGCAGTATTTT	CASGLKNRGGDTQYF
.	TRBJ1-2	.	TRBV11-2	TGTGCCAGCAGCCGGGCCTTTCTAACCAACTCGGCTAACTATGGCTACACCTTC	CASSRAFLTNSANYGYTF
.	TRBJ2-1	TRBD1	TRBV6-6	TGTGCCAGCAGGGACAGGGGGCTAAATGAGCAGTTCTTC	CASRDRGLNEQFF
.	TRBJ2-3	TRBD2	TRBV7-2	TGTGCCAGCAGGTTCGGACTAGGCGCAGATACGCAGTATTTT	CASRFGLGADTQYF
.	TRBJ2-4	.	TRBV13	TGTGCCAGCAGCTTTATTCGGGGCCGGAAAAACATTCAGTACTTC	CASSFIRGRKNIQYF
.	TRBJ2-1	TRBD1	TRBV10-2	TGCGCCATCACCGGGACAGGGGGCTCGAATGAGCAGTTCTTC	CAITGTGGSNEQFF
.	TRBJ1-4	.	TRBV7-9	TGTGCCAGCAGCTTAGGGGTACTCAGAGGCACAACTAATGAAAAACTGTTTTTT	CASSLGVLRGTTNEKLFF
.	TRBJ1-3	.	TRBV4-1	TGCGCCAGCAGCCTCCTCGGCCTGAAGGGGAACACCATATATTTT	CASSLLGLKGNTIYF
.	TRBJ2-7	.	TRBV15	TGTGCCACCAGCAGTCGGGGACGGACGTACGAGCAGTACTTC	CATSSRGRTYEQYF